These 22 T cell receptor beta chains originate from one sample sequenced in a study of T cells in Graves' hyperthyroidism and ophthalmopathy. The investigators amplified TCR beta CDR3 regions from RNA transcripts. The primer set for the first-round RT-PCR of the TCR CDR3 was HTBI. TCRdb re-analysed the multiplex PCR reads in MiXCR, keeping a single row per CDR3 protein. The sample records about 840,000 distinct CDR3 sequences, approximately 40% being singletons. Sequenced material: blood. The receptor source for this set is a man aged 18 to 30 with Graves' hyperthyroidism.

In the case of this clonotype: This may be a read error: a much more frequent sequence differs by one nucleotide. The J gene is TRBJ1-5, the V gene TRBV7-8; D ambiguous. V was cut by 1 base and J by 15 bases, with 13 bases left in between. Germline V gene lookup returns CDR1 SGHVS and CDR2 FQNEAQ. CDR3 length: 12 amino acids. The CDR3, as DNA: TGTGCCAGCAGCTTAGGGCCCGGAGCCCCGCATTTT. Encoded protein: CASSLGPGAPHF.

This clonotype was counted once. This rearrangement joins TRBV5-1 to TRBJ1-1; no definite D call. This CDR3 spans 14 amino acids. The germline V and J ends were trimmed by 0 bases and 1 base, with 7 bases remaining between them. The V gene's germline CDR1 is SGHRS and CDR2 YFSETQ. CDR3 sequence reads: CASSLGSKNTEAFF. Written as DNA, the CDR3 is TGCGCCAGCAGCTTGGGATCGAAGAACACTGAAGCTTTCTTT.

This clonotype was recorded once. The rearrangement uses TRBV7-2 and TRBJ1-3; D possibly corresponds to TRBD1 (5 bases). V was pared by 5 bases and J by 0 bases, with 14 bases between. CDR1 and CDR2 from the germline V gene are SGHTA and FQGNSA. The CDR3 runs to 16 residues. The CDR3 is CASSQVGTLSGNTIYF. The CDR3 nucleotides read TGTGCCAGCAGCCAAGTAGGGACCCTCTCTGGAAACACCATATATTTT.

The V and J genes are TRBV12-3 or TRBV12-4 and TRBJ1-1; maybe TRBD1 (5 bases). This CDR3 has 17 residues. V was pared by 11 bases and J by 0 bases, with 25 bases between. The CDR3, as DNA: TGTGCCGGAGCTGTAACAGGAGGGCAGACGCTGAACACTGAAGCTTTCTTT. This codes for CAGAVTGGQTLNTEAFF.

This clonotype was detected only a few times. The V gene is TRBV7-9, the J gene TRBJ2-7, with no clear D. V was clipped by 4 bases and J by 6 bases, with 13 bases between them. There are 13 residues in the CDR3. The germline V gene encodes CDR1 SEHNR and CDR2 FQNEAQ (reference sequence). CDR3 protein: CASSSYTTGEQYF. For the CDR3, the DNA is TGTGCCAGCAGCTCCTATACAACGGGCGAGCAGTACTTC.

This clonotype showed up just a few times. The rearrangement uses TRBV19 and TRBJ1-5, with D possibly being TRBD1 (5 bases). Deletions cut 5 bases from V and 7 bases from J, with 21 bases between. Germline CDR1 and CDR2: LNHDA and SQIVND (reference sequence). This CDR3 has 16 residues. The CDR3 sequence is CASSAQVGPLGQPQHF. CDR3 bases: TGTGCCAGTAGTGCTCAGGTGGGGCCTTTGGGGCAGCCCCAGCATTTT. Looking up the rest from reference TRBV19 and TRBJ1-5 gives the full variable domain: DGGITQSPKYLFRKEGQNVTLSCEQNLNHDAMYWYRQDPGQGLRLIYYSQIVNDFQKGDIAEGYSVSREKKESFPLTVTSAQKNPTAFYLCASSAQVGPLGQPQHFGDGTRLSIL.

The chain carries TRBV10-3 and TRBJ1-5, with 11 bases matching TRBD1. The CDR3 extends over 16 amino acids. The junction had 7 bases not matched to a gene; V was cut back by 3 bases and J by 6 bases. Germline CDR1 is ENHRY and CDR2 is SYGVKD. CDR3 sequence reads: CAISDKGTGGSQPQHF. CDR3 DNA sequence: TGTGCCATCAGTGATAAGGGGACAGGGGGTAGTCAGCCCCAGCATTTT.

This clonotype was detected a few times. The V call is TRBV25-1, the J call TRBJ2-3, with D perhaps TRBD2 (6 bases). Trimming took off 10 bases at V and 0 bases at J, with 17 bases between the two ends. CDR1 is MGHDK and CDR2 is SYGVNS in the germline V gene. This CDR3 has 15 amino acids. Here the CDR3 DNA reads TGTGCCACCAGCGGGCTGATTACTAGCACAGATACGCAGTATTTT. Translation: CATSGLITSTDTQYF.

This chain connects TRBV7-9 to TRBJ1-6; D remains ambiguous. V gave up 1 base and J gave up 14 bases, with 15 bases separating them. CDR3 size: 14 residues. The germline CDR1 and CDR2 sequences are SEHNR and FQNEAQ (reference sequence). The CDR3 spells CASSLGPPLRSLHF. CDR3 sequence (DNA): TGTGCCAGCAGCTTAGGGCCACCTCTAAGATCCCTCCACTTT. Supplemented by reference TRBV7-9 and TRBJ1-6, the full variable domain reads DTGVSQNPRHKITKRGQNVTFRCDPISEHNRLYWYRQTLGQGPEFLTYFQNEAQLEKSRLLSDRFSAERPKGSFSTLEIQRTEQGDSAMYLCASSLGPPLRSLHFGNGTRLTVT.

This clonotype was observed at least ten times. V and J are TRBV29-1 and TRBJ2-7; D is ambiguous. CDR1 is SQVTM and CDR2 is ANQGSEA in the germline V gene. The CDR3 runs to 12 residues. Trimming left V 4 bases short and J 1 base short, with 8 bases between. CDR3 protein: CSVVERSYEQYF. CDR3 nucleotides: TGCAGCGTTGTGGAACGTTCCTACGAGCAGTACTTC.

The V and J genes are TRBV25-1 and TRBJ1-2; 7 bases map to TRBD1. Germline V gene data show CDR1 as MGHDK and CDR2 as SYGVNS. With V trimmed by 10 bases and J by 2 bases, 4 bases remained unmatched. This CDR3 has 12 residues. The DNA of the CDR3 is TGTGCCATCAACAGGGGCAACTATGGCTACACCTTC. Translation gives CAINRGNYGYTF.

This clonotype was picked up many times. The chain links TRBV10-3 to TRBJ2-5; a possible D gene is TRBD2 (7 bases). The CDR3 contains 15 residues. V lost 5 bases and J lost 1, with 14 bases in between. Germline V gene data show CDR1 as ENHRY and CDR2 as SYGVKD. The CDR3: CAISTTGGSQETQYF. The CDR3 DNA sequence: TGTGCCATCAGTACTACGGGGGGCTCCCAAGAGACCCAGTACTTC.

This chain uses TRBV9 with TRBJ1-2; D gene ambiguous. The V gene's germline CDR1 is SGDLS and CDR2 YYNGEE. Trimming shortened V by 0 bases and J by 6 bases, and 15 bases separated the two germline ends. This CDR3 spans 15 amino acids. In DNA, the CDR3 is TGTGCCAGCAGCGTAGGGTCCCGGGGAGCGAATGGCTACACCTTC. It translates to CASSVGSRGANGYTF.

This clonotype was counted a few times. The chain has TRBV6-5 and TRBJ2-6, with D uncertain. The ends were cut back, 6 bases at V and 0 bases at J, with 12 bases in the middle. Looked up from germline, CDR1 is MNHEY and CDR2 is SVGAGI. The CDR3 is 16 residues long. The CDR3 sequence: CASSGLGRSGANVLTF. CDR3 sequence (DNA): TGTGCCAGCAGCGGTCTCGGGCGCTCTGGGGCCAACGTCCTGACTTTC.

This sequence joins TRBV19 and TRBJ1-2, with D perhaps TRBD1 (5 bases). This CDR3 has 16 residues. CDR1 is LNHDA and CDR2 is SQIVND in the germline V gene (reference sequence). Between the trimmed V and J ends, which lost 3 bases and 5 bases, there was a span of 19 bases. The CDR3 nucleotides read TGTGCCAGTAGTATCGTCAGGGCGGGGGACCATTATGGCTACACCTTC. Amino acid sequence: CASSIVRAGDHYGYTF.

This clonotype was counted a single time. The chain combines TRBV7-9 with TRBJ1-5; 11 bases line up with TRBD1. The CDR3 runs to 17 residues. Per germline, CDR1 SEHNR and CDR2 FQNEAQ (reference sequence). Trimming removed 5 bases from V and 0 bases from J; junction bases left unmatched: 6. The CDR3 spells CASSPGTGGCSNQPQHF. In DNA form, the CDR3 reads TGTGCCAGCAGCCCTGGGACAGGGGGGTGTAGCAATCAGCCCCAGCATTTT.

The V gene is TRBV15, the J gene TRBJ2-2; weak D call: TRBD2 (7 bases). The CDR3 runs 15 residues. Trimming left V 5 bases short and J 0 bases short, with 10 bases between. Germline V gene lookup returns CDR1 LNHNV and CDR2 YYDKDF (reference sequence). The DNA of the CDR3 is TGTGCCACCAGCGGCGGGGGCCCGAACACCGGGGAGCTGTTTTTT. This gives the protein CATSGGGPNTGELFF. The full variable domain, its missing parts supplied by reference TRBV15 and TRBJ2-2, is DAMVIQNPRYQVTQFGKPVTLSCSQTLNHNVMYWYQQKSSQAPKLLFHYYDKDFNNEADTPDNFQSRRPNTSFCFLDIRSPGLGDTAMYLCATSGGGPNTGELFFGEGSRLTVL.

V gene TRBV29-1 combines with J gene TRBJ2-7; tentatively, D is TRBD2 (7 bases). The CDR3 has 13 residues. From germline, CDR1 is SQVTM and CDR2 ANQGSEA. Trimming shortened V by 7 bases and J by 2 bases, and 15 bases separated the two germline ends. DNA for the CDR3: TGCAGCGGGGGGGGCGGATACACCTACGAGCAGTACTTC. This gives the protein CSGGGGYTYEQYF.

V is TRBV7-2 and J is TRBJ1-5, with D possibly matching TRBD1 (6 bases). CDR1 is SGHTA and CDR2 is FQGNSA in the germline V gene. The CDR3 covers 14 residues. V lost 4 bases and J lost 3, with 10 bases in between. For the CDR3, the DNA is TGTGCCAGCAGCTCACAGGGAGTCAATCAGCCCCAGCATTTT. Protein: CASSSQGVNQPQHF.

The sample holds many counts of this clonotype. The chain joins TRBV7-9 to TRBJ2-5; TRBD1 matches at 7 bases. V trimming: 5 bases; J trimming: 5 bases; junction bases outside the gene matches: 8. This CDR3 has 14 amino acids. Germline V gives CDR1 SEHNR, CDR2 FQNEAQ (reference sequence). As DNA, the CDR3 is TGTGCCAGCAGCCCTGAACAGGGGCGGGAGACCCAGTACTTC. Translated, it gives CASSPEQGRETQYF. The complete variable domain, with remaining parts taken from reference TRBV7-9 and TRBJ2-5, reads DTGVSQNPRHKITKRGQNVTFRCDPISEHNRLYWYRQTLGQGPEFLTYFQNEAQLEKSRLLSDRFSAERPKGSFSTLEIQRTEQGDSAMYLCASSPEQGRETQYFGPGTRLLVL.

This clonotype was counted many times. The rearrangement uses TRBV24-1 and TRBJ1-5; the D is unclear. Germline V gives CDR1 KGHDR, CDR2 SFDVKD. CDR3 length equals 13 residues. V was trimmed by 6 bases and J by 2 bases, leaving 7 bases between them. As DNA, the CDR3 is TGTGCCACCAGTTGGACGGGCAATCAGCCCCAGCATTTT. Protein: CATSWTGNQPQHF.

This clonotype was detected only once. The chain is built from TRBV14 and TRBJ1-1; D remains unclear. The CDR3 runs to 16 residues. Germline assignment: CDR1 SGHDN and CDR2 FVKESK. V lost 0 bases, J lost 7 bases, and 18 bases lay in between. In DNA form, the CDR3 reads TGTGCCAGCAGCCAAGAAACGACACGGGGTCATGGTGAAGCTTTCTTT. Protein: CASSQETTRGHGEAFF.